This T cell receptor beta chain was documented in a study of blood T cell repertoires in COVID-19 (dated by TCRdb to 2020 to 2021). Study-wide context: Samples covering the acute and convalescent phases of COVID-19 were provided by collaborators in the United States, Italy and Spain. The material from the prospective study consisted of cDNA or gDNA derived from T cells, B-cell-depleted T cells, or PBMCs. Subjects who had been exposed to COVID-19, were actively infected with it, or had recovered from it provided the deeply sampled blood TCRbeta repertoires that made up the dataset. The repertoires were made available in a free public database intended to serve as a resource for research on the immune response to SARS-CoV-2. Samples were obtained from the ongoing ImmuneRACE study (first 160 participants) and from about 1,300 subjects provided by 6 global collaborators. Nearly every sample came with metadata listing a de-identified subject ID, COVID-19 status, age in years and sex. HLA class I and class II types, where available, came from metadata supplied by the sample provider rather than from assay-based typing.

To note about this clone: The clone's antigen remains unknown. Base qualities are not recorded, but no much larger clone differs from it by a single base.

Each collaborating institution followed its own protocols to collect whole blood in K2EDTA tubes. For TCRbeta analysis, collaborators shipped samples in one of three forms: frozen whole blood, isolated PBMCs, or DNA extracted from either of those sample types. The immunoSEQ Assay, a bias-controlled multiplex PCR, was used to amplify TCRbeta CDR3 regions from genomic DNA. In the source study's methods: The number of nucleated cells in each sample was estimated by amplification of reference gene primers within the assay. Sequence reads were collapsed and filtered to measure the absolute abundance of every unique TCRbeta CDR3 rearrangement. Productive Simpson clonality was computed per sample as the square root of Simpson's diversity index over productive rearrangements. TCRdb re-hosts the immuneACCESS table, in-frame sequences only. Its copies lack some clones; in the studies checked, an unresolved V gene accounts for under half of them, and the cause for the rest is not known. The V and J calls and clone size come from that table; D and trimming were worked out from the DNA. Present in this sample are tens of thousands of clones, around 84% of which were seen just once. The ten largest clones represent about 15% of the sample.

Broader findings and caveats from the paper: How much clinical and demographic metadata was included differed by source and by participant, and the metadata was provided uncurated.

The germline ends are 16 bases apart after V is trimmed by 6 bases and J by 8 bases. The CDR3 runs 13 amino acids, cysteine and phenylalanine included. Of the read, only the CDR3 DNA is kept; its 39 bases are in frame from base 1. Sequencing used peripheral blood. In this chain, TRBV12-3 or TRBV12-4 is recombined with TRBJ1-2; tentative D gene TRBD1, with 5 bases matching. This TCR was recovered from a man aged 70 or older with acute or convalescent COVID-19. The nucleotide sequence is given as TGTGCCAGCAGGCGGGACCGGAGAGGGGGCTACACCTTC. It translates as CASRRDRRGGYTF.